The source of this T cell receptor (beta chain) is a study of blood T cell repertoires in COVID-19. The overall study: Sources were T cells, B-cell-depleted T cells, or PBMCs; the material itself was cDNA or gDNA.

Profiling relied on immunoSEQ multiplex PCR, and the TCRdb table lists in-frame clones only, not all of them. The data hold about 160,000 clones, with roughly four fifths observed a single time. J was trimmed by 3 bases and V by 5 bases; bases with no gene match: 7. This CDR3 comprises 14 residues. Germline V gene sequence: CDR1 MNHEY, CDR2 SVGAGI. Sequencing input: peripheral blood. The rearrangement uses TRBV6-5 and TRBJ2-7; TRBD1 matches 7 bases. This receptor was identified in a man in his 60s with active or convalescent COVID-19. In DNA, the CDR3 is TGTGCCAGCAGTACGACAGGGTTGTACTACGAGCAGTACTTC. It codes for CASSTTGLYYEQYF.